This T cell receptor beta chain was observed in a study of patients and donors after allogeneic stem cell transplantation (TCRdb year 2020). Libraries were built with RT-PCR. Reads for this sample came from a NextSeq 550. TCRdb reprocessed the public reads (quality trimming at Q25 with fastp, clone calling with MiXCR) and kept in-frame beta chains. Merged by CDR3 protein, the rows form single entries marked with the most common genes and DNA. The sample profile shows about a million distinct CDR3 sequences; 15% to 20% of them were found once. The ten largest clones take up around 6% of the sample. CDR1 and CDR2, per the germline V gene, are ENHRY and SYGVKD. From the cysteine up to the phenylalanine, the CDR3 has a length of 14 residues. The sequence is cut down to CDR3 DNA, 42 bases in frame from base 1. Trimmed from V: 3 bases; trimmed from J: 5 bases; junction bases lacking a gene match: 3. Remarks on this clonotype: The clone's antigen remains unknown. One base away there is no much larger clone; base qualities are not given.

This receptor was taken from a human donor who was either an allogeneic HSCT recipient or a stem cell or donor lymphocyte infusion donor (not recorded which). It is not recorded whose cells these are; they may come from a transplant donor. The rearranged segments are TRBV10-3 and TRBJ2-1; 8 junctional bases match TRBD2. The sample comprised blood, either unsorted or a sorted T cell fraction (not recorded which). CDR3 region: CAISEPAGDNEQFF. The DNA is TGTGCCATCAGTGAACCAGCGGGGGACAATGAGCAGTTCTTC.